One TCR beta chain is described in this entry. This record belongs to a study of blood T cell repertoires in COVID-19. Study background: Sources were T cells, B-cell-depleted T cells, or PBMCs; the material itself was cDNA or gDNA.

The germline gives CDR1 MDHEN, CDR2 SYDVKM. Trimming left V 8 bases short and J 8 bases short, with 24 bases between. This CDR3 contains 15 residues. Seattle participants joined during active infection and were tracked over time. Data came from immunoSEQ multiplex PCR; TCRdb stores just in-frame clones and leaves some out. The data show over 400,000 clones, approximately 88% seen once. V and J are TRBV28 and TRBJ1-2; no clear D. The origin of this receptor is a woman in her 50s with COVID-19, enrolled during active disease. Material for sequencing was peripheral blood. In DNA, the CDR3 is TGTGCCAGCGGATCCTTCCCTGCCGGGAGAGGAGGCTACACCTTC. It specifies CASGSFPAGRGGYTF.